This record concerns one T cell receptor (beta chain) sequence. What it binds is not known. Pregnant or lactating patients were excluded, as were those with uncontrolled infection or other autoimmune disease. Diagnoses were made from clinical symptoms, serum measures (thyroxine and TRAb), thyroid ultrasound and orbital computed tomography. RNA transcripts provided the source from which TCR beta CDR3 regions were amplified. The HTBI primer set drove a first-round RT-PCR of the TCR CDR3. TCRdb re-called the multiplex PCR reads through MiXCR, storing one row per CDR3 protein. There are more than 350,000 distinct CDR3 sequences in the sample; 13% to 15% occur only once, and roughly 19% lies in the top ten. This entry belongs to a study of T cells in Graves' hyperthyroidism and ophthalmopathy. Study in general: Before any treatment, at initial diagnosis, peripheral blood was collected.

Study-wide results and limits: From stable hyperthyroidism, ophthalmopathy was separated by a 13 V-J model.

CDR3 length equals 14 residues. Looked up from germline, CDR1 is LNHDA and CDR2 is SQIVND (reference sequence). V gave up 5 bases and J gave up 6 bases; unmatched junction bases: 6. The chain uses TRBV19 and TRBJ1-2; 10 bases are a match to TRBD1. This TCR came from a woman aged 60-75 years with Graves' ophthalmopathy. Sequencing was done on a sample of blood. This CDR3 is CASSRDRGGNGYTF. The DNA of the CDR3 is TGTGCCAGTAGTCGGGACAGGGGTGGAAATGGCTACACCTTC.